This T cell receptor (beta chain) was observed in a study of tumor-infiltrating lymphocytes in primary liver carcinoma. Study background: Both sexes were represented among patients, who were 30 to 69 years old. These were node-negative, non-metastatic T1-T3 tumors of about 4.2 to 11 cm.

Synthesis of TCR beta cDNA was carried out from about 0.55 ug total RNA with a constant-region primer. Libraries covering TCR beta were generated through three nested multiplex PCR rounds (using a slightly modified ARM-PCR). MiXCR was run by TCRdb on the multiplex PCR reads, yielding one entry per CDR3 protein. The sample lists 90,000 to 100,000 distinct CDR3 sequences; around 63% were seen once. The source material, roughly 18-32 mg of unsorted bulk tissue, was used to co-extract RNA and DNA. At least ten counts were recorded for this clonotype. Specimen: liver tumor tissue from sampling region 5. Subset described: tumor region T5, tumor centre. The clonotype originates from a woman aged 55-75 years with primary liver carcinoma and hepatitis B virus infection.

Here the CDR3 reads CASSYFLAGEQYF. The CDR3 DNA is TGTGCCAGCAGTTACTTTCTAGCCGGCGAGCAGTACTTC. The chain couples TRBV6-2 or TRBV6-3 to TRBJ2-7, with a possible D match to TRBD2 (5 bases). From germline, CDR1 is MNHEY and CDR2 SVGEGT. CDR3 length equals 13 residues. The V end was cut by 1 base, the J end by 6 bases, with 10 bases between.